A single count supports the clone carrying this TCR beta chain. After removal of 5 bases from V and 2 bases from J, the junction contained 7 bases not matched to a gene. From germline, CDR1 is SGHTA and CDR2 FQGNSA. The CDR3 extends over 15 amino acids. The sample comes from a study of T cells in localized non-small cell lung cancer. Libraries were prepared by immunoSEQ multiplex PCR; TCRdb keeps only in-frame clonotypes and omits some of them. Counted here are about 28,000 clones, 85% to 90% occurring once; the ten biggest clones make up 2.8%. The input for sequencing was peripheral blood, taken before any cancer treatment. This rearrangement joins TRBV7-2 to TRBJ2-7; TRBD1 matches at 9 bases. The receptor's source is a woman aged 18 to 55 with stage I lung adenocarcinoma. The CDR3 DNA sequence: TGTGCCAGCAGCCCTATAGGGACAGGGCCCTACGAGCAGTACTTC. Its protein product is CASSPIGTGPYEQYF.